This TCR beta chain was sequenced during a study of T cell changes during pregnancy in multiple sclerosis (dated by TCRdb to 2018 to 2020). Regarding the complete study: The study looked at changes in the T cell repertoire across pregnancy in women with multiple sclerosis.

Preparation of the library involved the immunoSEQ multiplex PCR assay. TCRdb obtained this table from immuneACCESS and retained in-frame rearrangements with V and J assigned. These tables miss some clones; where compared with another copy, unresolved V genes account for less than half of the shortfall, and the remainder is unexplained. Present in this sample are tens of thousands of clones, about 90% of which were seen just once. Of the sample, 2% to 3% is held by the ten largest clones. Points on this clone: No cognate antigen has been identified for it. Qualities for individual bases were not recorded, and no much larger clone is one base off.

At the junction V is shortened by 0 bases and J by 4 bases, with 5 bases in between. The CDR3 numbers 13 residues from cysteine through phenylalanine. Here the CDR3 DNA is all that survives: 39 bases in frame from base 1. Based on the germline V gene, the CDR1 and CDR2 sequences are SGDLS and YYNGEE. The sequence derives from a female donor with multiple sclerosis, enrolled in a pregnancy study. This chain joins TRBV9 to TRBJ1-3, with the D gene uncertain. The sample in question was peripheral blood, obtained before pregnancy. The DNA is as follows: TGTGCCAGCAGCGTAGGTCCGGGAAACACCATATATTTT. It codes for CASSVGPGNTIYF.